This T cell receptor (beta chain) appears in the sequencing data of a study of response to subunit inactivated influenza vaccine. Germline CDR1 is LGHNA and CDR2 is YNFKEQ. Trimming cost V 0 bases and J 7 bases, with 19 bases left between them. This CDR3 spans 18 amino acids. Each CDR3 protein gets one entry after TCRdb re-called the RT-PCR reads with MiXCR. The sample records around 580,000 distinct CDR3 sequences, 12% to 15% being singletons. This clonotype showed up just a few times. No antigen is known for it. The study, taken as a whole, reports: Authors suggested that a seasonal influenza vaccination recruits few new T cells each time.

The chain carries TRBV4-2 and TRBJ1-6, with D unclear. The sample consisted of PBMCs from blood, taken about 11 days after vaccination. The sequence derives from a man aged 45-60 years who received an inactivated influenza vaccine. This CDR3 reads CASSQDPPRTGGNSPLHF. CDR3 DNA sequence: TGTGCCAGCAGCCAAGATCCCCCCCGGACGGGAGGAAATTCACCCCTCCACTTT.